This record covers a single T cell receptor beta chain. Its antigen is not known. A junction boundary mismatches the germline segment, possibly from a read error. This sample is part of a study of identical twins. This CDR3 region has 15 residues. From germline, CDR1 is LGHNA and CDR2 YNFKEQ. TCRdb passed the 5' RACE reads through MiXCR, listing each CDR3 protein once. The sample holds just under 550,000 distinct CDR3 sequences, roughly 15% seen once. General study points: The more abundant beta clonotypes in cord blood had fewer insertions, and memory repertoires did not show this.

The data were also submitted as part of a second study, on yellow fever vaccine responses in identical twins.

Specimen: CD4+ T cells sorted from blood. This TCR was sampled from a woman aged 18 to 35 in good health. The chain recombines TRBV4-2 with TRBJ2-6; D assignment may be TRBD1 or TRBD2 (5 bases each). CDR3 amino acids: CASSLRGPGANVLIF. In DNA, the CDR3 is TGTGCCAGCAGCCTGAGGGGTCCCGGGGCCAACGTCCTGATTTTC.